Listed below are T cell receptor beta chains from one sample, sequenced in a study of tumor and adjacent non-tumor tissue in lung cancer. TCRdb ran MiXCR on the multiplex PCR reads and lists one entry per CDR3 protein. The data hold some 90,000 distinct CDR3 sequences, with about three fifths observed a single time. Specimen: lung tumor tissue. Every receptor here comes from an older man with non-small cell lung cancer. CDR3s include the opening cysteine and the closing phenylalanine or tryptophan. D genes are given only for firm matches. The listing skips clone size in some rows; elsewhere it reads once, few, many or a size class.

>TRBJ2-2|NA|TRBV10-3|many
TGTGCCATCAGTTTCGATACAGCGAACACCGGGGAGCTGTTTTTT
CAISFDTANTGELFF
>TRBJ1-1|NA|TRBV28|few
TGTGCCAGCAGTTCCCAACCACAATACAGGACTGAAGCTTTCTTT
CASSSQPQYRTEAFF
>TRBJ1-2|NA|TRBV20-1|once
TGCAGTGCCTGGGGGCACTATGGCTACATCTTC
CSAWGHYGYIF
>TRBJ1-5|NA|TRBV5-1|NA
TGCGCCAGCAGCCTCAACAGGCAGGCCAATCAGCCCCAGCATTTT
CASSLNRQANQPQHF
>TRBJ2-1|TRBD1|TRBV12-3/TRBV12-4|many
TGTGCCAGCAGTTTGCCCGGACAGGGGGGCCCCGGGGAGCAGTTCTTC
CASSLPGQGGPGEQFF
>TRBJ1-5|NA|TRBV4-2|NA
TGTGCCAGCAACCAAGACATGGGGTTAGTAGGTCAGCCCCAGCATTTC
CASNQDMGLVGQPQHF
>TRBJ2-4|TRBD1|TRBV5-1|NA
TGCGCCATCAGCTTGGGGGACAGGGGGGACATTCATTACTTC
CAISLGDRGDIHYF
>TRBJ2-1|TRBD2|TRBV2|NA
TGTGCCAGCAGTGAAGGGCTAGCGGGGATCTACAATGAGCAGTTCTTC
CASSEGLAGIYNEQFF
>TRBJ1-5|NA|TRBV6-6|NA
TGTGCCAGCAGTTACCATAGTCCGGAGTCGGGAATAGGGAGCAATCAGTCCCAGCATTTT
CASSYHSPESGIGSNQSQHF
>TRBJ1-2|NA|TRBV12-3/TRBV12-4|many
TGTGCCAGCAGTTTTCTCGGGAGGACGCCATATGGCTACATCTTC
CASSFLGRTPYGYIF
>TRBJ2-1|NA|TRBV10-3|NA
TGTGCCATCAGTAGCCTTGGACGGCGCTCCTACAATGAGCGGTTCTTC
CAISSLGRRSYNERFF
>TRBJ2-3|TRBD2|TRBV20-1|NA
TGCAGTGCTAGAATAGGCGGGGGACTAACAGATACGCAGTATTTT
CSARIGGGLTDTQYF
>TRBJ2-3|NA|TRBV11-3|few
TGTGCCAGCAGCGCGGGGGCGCGAAAGGATACGCAGTATTTT
CASSAGARKDTQYF
>TRBJ1-2|NA|TRBV4-1|NA
TGCGCCAGCAGCCAACATCGGTCGGGCGTAGGCTACATCTTC
CASSQHRSGVGYIF
>TRBJ2-5|NA|TRBV2|many
TGTGCCAGCAGCTCGGACAGTAGGGAGACCCAGTACTTC
CASSSDSRETQYF
>TRBJ2-2|NA|TRBV11-2|NA
TGTGCCAGCGGTTTCCCGGGGAGCACCGGGGAGCTATTTTTT
CASGFPGSTGELFF
>TRBJ2-7|NA|TRBV11-3|NA
TGTGCCAGCATCTTGGAGGGCCGGTCGGACCAGTACTTC
CASILEGRSDQYF
>TRBJ1-1|TRBD1|TRBV29-1|NA
TGCAGCGTTGAATTTACGACCCCGGGACAGGGACTGACTGAAGTTTTCTTT
CSVEFTTPGQGLTEVFF